The clone carrying this T cell receptor (beta chain) has ten or more counts. The ends were cut back, 7 bases at V and 6 bases at J, with 18 bases in the middle. The CDR3 runs to 14 residues. As the method for making TCR beta libraries, quantitative 5'-RACE with molecular barcodes was used. Each CDR3 protein gets one entry after TCRdb re-called the 5' RACE reads with MiXCR. The data contain around 140,000 distinct CDR3 sequences, over 10% of them seen just once; the ten biggest clones take up roughly 4.3%. This record comes from a study of CD8 T cells in ankylosing spondylitis. This receptor was identified in a female donor with ankylosing spondylitis or in good health (not recorded which). Sequenced input: blood, either unsorted or a sorted T cell fraction (not recorded which). This chain links TRBV12-3 or TRBV12-4 with TRBJ1-1; no clear D. Here the CDR3 DNA reads TGTGCCAGCAAAATCGTCTCGGGATCGGCTGAAGCTTTCTTT. It translates to CASKIVSGSAEAFF.